This TCR beta chain was retrieved from a study of blood T cell repertoires in COVID-19. Study-wide context: Researchers got acute and convalescent COVID-19 samples from the United States, Italy and Spain. Sample material is recorded as cDNA or gDNA derived from T cells, B-cell-depleted T cells, or PBMCs.

Clones were sequenced by immunoSEQ multiplex PCR, and TCRdb holds only the in-frame ones, with some missing. The table lists 270,000 or so clones, 70% to 85% of them singletons. CDR3 length equals 12 residues. The germline CDR1 and CDR2 sequences are SQVTM and ANQGSEA. Between the trimmed V and J ends, which lost 3 bases and 9 bases, there was a span of 14 bases. Enrolled during active infection, Seattle patients were then followed longitudinally. This receptor was obtained from a human donor with COVID-19, enrolled during active disease. The donor label of this sample is uncertain. The specimen sequenced was peripheral blood. The chain is built from TRBV29-1 and TRBJ1-1; no definite D call. In nucleotides, the CDR3 is TGCAGCGTTGAGAGGGCCGAGACGAAAGCTTTCTTT. Translation gives CSVERAETKAFF. Drawing the rest from reference TRBV29-1 and TRBJ1-1, the complete variable domain is SAVISQKPSRDICQRGTSLTIQCQVDSQVTMMFWYRQQPGQSLTLIATANQGSEATYESGFVIDKFPISRPNLTFSTLTVSNMSPEDSSIYLCSVERAETKAFFGQGTRLTVV.